The next 19 T cell receptor beta chains were all read from a single sample in a study of T-cell reconstitution after alpha-beta-depleted transplantation in children. Researchers prepared the TCRbeta library using unique molecular identifiers, the study reports. TCRdb called the PCR reads again in MiXCR, with one record for every CDR3 protein. The table shows about 270,000 distinct CDR3 sequences, with approximately 9.8% occurring only once. This specimen was PBMCs from the stem cell graft donor, taken from the stem cell graft. Receptor source: a human donor who donated a stem cell graft to a child with SCID.

This clonotype was detected ten times or more. This chain connects TRBV5-1 to TRBJ2-1; tentative D call: TRBD2 (7 bases). CDR3 length: 15 amino acids. Trimming left V 1 base short and J 8 bases short, with 16 bases between. Germline CDR1 SGHRS, CDR2 YFSETQ. The CDR3 loop reads CASSLSGGPRDEQFF. The CDR3 bases are TGCGCCAGCAGCTTGTCCGGGGGGCCCAGGGATGAGCAGTTCTTC. Supplemented by reference TRBV5-1 and TRBJ2-1, the full variable domain reads KAGVTQTPRYLIKTRGQQVTLSCSPISGHRSVSWYQQTPGQGLQFLFEYFSETQRNKGNFPGRFSGRQFSNSRSEMNVSTLELGDSALYLCASSLSGGPRDEQFFGPGTRLTVL.

This clonotype was counted only a few times. The chain joins TRBV5-1 to TRBJ2-2, with a possible D match to TRBD1 (6 bases). CDR3 size: 14 residues. The germline V gene encodes CDR1 SGHRS and CDR2 YFSETQ. V gave up 0 bases and J gave up 5 bases, with 8 bases separating them. CDR3 amino acids: CASSLAQGTGELFF. CDR3 coding DNA: TGCGCCAGCAGCTTGGCACAGGGAACCGGGGAGCTGTTTTTT.

In its sample, this clonotype was seen once. At one end, the junction sequence differs from germline, possibly due to a read error. The J gene is TRBJ2-2, the V gene TRBV12-3 or TRBV12-4; tentatively, D is TRBD2 (5 bases). The CDR3 has 14 amino acids. The CDR3 DNA is TGTGCCAGCAGTTTAGTGCGCAACACCGGGGAGCTGGTTTTT. The encoded protein is CASSLVRNTGELVF.

Many counts were recorded for this clonotype. V usage is TRBV12-3 or TRBV12-4 and J usage is TRBJ1-1; D not resolved. The CDR3 totals 16 residues. The V and J ends lost 2 bases and 3 bases respectively, with 16 bases between them. CDR3 in DNA: TGTGCCAGCAGTTTAAGGGATCGAGGCCCCTACACTGAAGCTTTCTTT. Protein sequence: CASSLRDRGPYTEAFF.

This clonotype was observed many times. The J gene is TRBJ2-1, the V gene TRBV2; D tentatively fits TRBD1 or TRBD2 (5 bases each). Per germline, CDR1 SNHLY and CDR2 FYNNEI. CDR3 length: 14 residues. Trimming removed 5 bases from V and 4 bases from J, with 12 bases in between. CDR3: CASSSIGGYNEQFF. In DNA form, the CDR3 reads TGTGCCAGCAGTTCTATTGGGGGTTACAATGAGCAGTTCTTC. Together with reference TRBV2 and TRBJ2-1, the CDR3 gives the full variable domain: EPEVTQTPSHQVTQMGQEVILRCVPISNHLYFYWYRQILGQKVEFLVSFYNNEISEKSEIFDDQFSVERPDGSNFTLKIRSTKLEDSAMYFCASSSIGGYNEQFFGPGTRLTVL.

This clonotype was detected only a few times. The chain combines TRBV5-1 with TRBJ2-1, with D possibly being TRBD1 (6 bases). Looked up from germline, CDR1 is SGHRS and CDR2 is YFSETQ. The CDR3 consists of 13 residues. V lost 4 bases and J lost 6, with 11 bases in between. The DNA for the CDR3 is TGCGCCAGCAGCAACACACAGGGCAATGAGCAGTTCTTC. It is translated as CASSNTQGNEQFF.

This clonotype has only a few counts. The rearrangement uses TRBV29-1 and TRBJ2-2, with D possibly being TRBD1 or TRBD2 (5 bases each). The CDR3 is 12 residues long. The germline gives CDR1 SQVTM, CDR2 ANQGSEA. The V end was cut by 6 bases, the J end by 2 bases, with 7 bases between. The chain's CDR3 is CSVRGNTGELFF. Here the CDR3 DNA reads TGCAGCGTGAGGGGAAACACCGGGGAGCTGTTTTTT.

This clonotype was picked up many times. The chain uses TRBV5-6 and TRBJ2-1; the D is unclear. The ends were cut back, 1 base at V and 4 bases at J, with 12 bases in the middle. From germline, CDR1 is SGHDT and CDR2 YYEEEE. The CDR3 loop spans 15 amino acids. As DNA, the CDR3 is TGTGCCAGCAGCTTGAAAAGGACGGATTACAATGAGCAGTTCTTC. Translation: CASSLKRTDYNEQFF. The variable domain in full, with the rest retrieved from reference TRBV5-6 and TRBJ2-1, is DAGVTQSPTHLIKTRGQQVTLRCSPKSGHDTVSWYQQALGQGPQFIFQYYEEEERQRGNFPDRFSGHQFPNYSSELNVNALLLGDSALYLCASSLKRTDYNEQFFGPGTRLTVL.

The genes are TRBV7-9 and TRBJ2-4; the match to TRBD2 covers 9 bases. The germline V gene encodes CDR1 SEHNR and CDR2 FQNEAQ (reference sequence). The V segment lost 3 bases and the J segment 11 bases; nucleotides outside the gene matches: 11. The CDR3 runs 15 residues. The CDR3 region has the DNA TGTGCCAGCAGCTTCGGTAGCGGGGGCGGAGACGTTCAGTACTTC. This sequence encodes CASSFGSGGGDVQYF.

This clonotype has just a few counts. The chain has TRBV7-6 and TRBJ2-5, with D unresolved. Germline CDR1 reads SGHVS; CDR2 reads FNYEAQ. CDR3 length equals 12 residues. V was trimmed by 4 bases and J by 5 bases, leaving 8 bases between them. The CDR3 DNA sequence: TGTGCCAGCAGCTCCTCCTGGGAGACCCAGTACTTC. Protein sequence: CASSSSWETQYF.

The table lists this clonotype with a few counts. The rearrangement joins TRBV7-8 to TRBJ2-2; the match to TRBD1 covers 10 bases. This CDR3 has 16 amino acids. J gave up 6 bases and V 5 bases, and 9 bases lay outside the gene matches. Germline lookup yields CDR1 SGHVS and CDR2 FQNEAQ. The CDR3: CASSQLRQGAPGELFF. CDR3 bases: TGTGCCAGCAGCCAGCTGAGACAGGGGGCCCCCGGGGAGCTGTTTTTT.

The sample holds a few counts of this clonotype. The chain uses TRBV4-2 and TRBJ2-4; maybe TRBD1 (6 bases). Looked up from germline, CDR1 is LGHNA and CDR2 is YNFKEQ. Trimming pared 3 bases from V and 3 bases from J, leaving 21 bases between. The CDR3 consists of 18 residues. CDR3 bases: TGTGCCAGCAGCCACCGGCAGGGGACGGGAATAGTCAAAAACATTCAGTACTTC. Translating gives CASSHRQGTGIVKNIQYF.

In this sample, this clonotype turned up a few times. The rearrangement joins TRBV24-1 to TRBJ2-2; D unclear. Trimming pared 4 bases from V and 6 bases from J, leaving 8 bases between. The CDR3 is made up of 13 amino acids. Germline V gene data show CDR1 as KGHDR and CDR2 as SFDVKD. CDR3 in amino acids: CATSDPPSGELFF. The CDR3 DNA is TGTGCCACCAGTGACCCCCCATCCGGGGAGCTGTTTTTT.

This clonotype was counted at least ten times. The V and J genes are TRBV7-8 and TRBJ2-2; 7 bases are a match to TRBD2. V lost 7 bases to trimming and J lost 1 base; unmatched junction nucleotides: 15. CDR1 is SGHVS, CDR2 FQNEAQ, per germline. The CDR3 runs to 18 residues. CDR3 sequence (DNA): TGTGCCAGCAAGGGAGGGTGGGACTTATTGCTGAACACCGGGGAGCTGTTTTTT. Translating gives CASKGGWDLLLNTGELFF.

This clonotype has a handful of counts. V and J are TRBV18 and TRBJ1-4; D not resolved. The CDR3 contains 13 residues. V was cut by 2 bases and J by 4 bases, with 5 bases left in between. Germline loops: CDR1 KGHSH, CDR2 LQKENI. The CDR3 DNA reads as TGTGCCAGCTCACCAATCTATAATGAAAAACTGTTTTTT. Its protein is CASSPIYNEKLFF.

This clonotype was seen only a few times. J is TRBJ1-1 and V is TRBV6-5, with no clear D. The V gene's germline CDR1 is MNHEY and CDR2 SVGAGI. The CDR3 has 13 residues. V lost 2 bases, J lost 7 bases, and 11 bases lay in between. The DNA of the CDR3 is TGTGCCAGCAGTTACGGATTGGTGGGTGAAGCTTTCTTT. It yields the protein CASSYGLVGEAFF.

This CDR3 is CSAPGGRGHYGYTF. The CDR3 DNA reads as TGCAGTGCCCCTGGGGGCAGGGGACACTATGGCTACACCTTC. The chain employs TRBV20-1 and TRBJ1-2, with D possibly TRBD1 on 6 matching bases. V was shortened by 6 bases and J by 3 bases, with 17 bases between the two germline ends. The CDR3 contains 14 residues. The V gene's germline CDR1 is DFQATT and CDR2 SNEGSKA (reference sequence).

J is TRBJ2-5 and V is TRBV7-2, with unresolved D. Trimming took off 6 bases at V and 4 bases at J, with 21 bases between the two ends. The CDR3 is 16 amino acids. Looked up from germline, CDR1 is SGHTA and CDR2 is FQGNSA. This CDR3 is CASSFRPVGVGETQYF. The CDR3 nucleotides are TGTGCCAGCAGTTTTAGGCCCGTTGGGGTCGGAGAGACCCAGTACTTC.

The sample holds many counts of this clonotype. This chain joins TRBV6-5 and TRBJ1-1; D unresolved. This CDR3 comprises 14 residues. V lost 2 bases and J lost 2, with 9 bases in between. The V gene's germline CDR1 is MNHEY and CDR2 SVGAGI. CDR3 DNA sequence: TGTGCCAGCAGTTACGTCGGCACCAACACTGAAGCTTTCTTT. The encoded protein is CASSYVGTNTEAFF.